Listed below are T cell receptor beta chains from one sample, sequenced in a study of blood T cells in healthy people across ages. TCRdb used MiXCR to reprocess the 5' RACE reads, holding one entry per CDR3 protein. Among 1.2 million to 1.5 million distinct CDR3 sequences listed, approximately 63% were seen once. The sample was blood. Receptors originate from a man between 18 and 29 years old in good health. Each CDR3 is given with its conserved first and last residue. Each record gives: D gene, V gene, clone size, J gene, CDR3 protein, CDR3 DNA. The D gene is left open where the match is weak. Clone size is given for some rows only: seen once, a few or many times, or a class if the clone is expanded.

>.|TRBV10-3|.|TRBJ2-5
CAISAGETQYF
TGTGCCATCAGTGCCGGAGAAACCCAGTACTTC
>.|TRBV4-1|.|TRBJ2-1
CASSTRTISSYNEQFF
TGCGCCAGCAGCACACGGACAATAAGCTCCTACAATGAGCAGTTCTTC
>TRBD1|TRBV20-1|.|TRBJ2-3
CSARSGTGDTDTQYF
TGCAGTGCTAGGTCCGGGACAGGGGACACAGATACGCAGTATTTT
>.|TRBV27|.|TRBJ2-3
CASSLLVTPVDTQYF
TGTGCCAGCAGTTTATTGGTGACTCCGGTAGATACGCAGTATTTT
>.|TRBV25-1|.|TRBJ2-7
CASSEYIPRGGVSYEQYF
TGTGCCAGCAGTGAATATATTCCTCGGGGCGGAGTCTCCTACGAGCAGTACTTC
>.|TRBV7-2|.|TRBJ2-5
CASSSGLGEETQYF
TGTGCCAGCAGCTCGGGCCTGGGGGAAGAGACCCAGTACTTC
>TRBD2|TRBV12-3/TRBV12-4|.|TRBJ2-5
CASSLLAGGPQETQYF
TGTGCCAGCAGTTTACTAGCGGGGGGACCCCAAGAGACCCAGTACTTC
>.|TRBV28|.|TRBJ2-7
CASEGFGGTEQYF
TGTGCCAGCGAAGGATTCGGAGGCACCGAGCAGTACTTC
>TRBD2|TRBV24-1|few|TRBJ2-1
CATSEPTSGGHNEQFF
TGTGCCACCAGTGAACCGACTAGCGGGGGGCACAATGAGCAGTTCTTC
>.|TRBV25-1|.|TRBJ1-6
CASSDPNSPLHF
TGTGCCAGCAGTGATCCCAATTCACCCCTCCACTTT
>.|TRBV11-2|few|TRBJ2-7
CASTKQELWEQYF
TGTGCCAGCACCAAACAGGAGCTTTGGGAGCAGTACTTC
>TRBD1|TRBV10-3|.|TRBJ2-2
CAIPRLPRTGEKMNTGELFF
TGTGCCATTCCCCGTCTACCAAGGACAGGGGAAAAAATGAACACCGGGGAGCTGTTTTTT
>.|TRBV14|.|TRBJ2-7
CASSQAHQVLRYEQYF
TGTGCCAGCAGCCAAGCACACCAGGTCCTTAGGTACGAGCAGTACTTC
>TRBD2|TRBV4-2|.|TRBJ2-1
CASSHPGLAGDNEQFF
TGTGCCAGCAGCCATCCGGGACTAGCGGGCGACAATGAGCAGTTCTTC
>.|TRBV3-1|.|TRBJ1-2
CASSQDTSTGRANYGYTF
TGTGCCAGCAGCCAAGATACCTCGACGGGCAGGGCAAACTATGGCTACACCTTC
>.|TRBV24-1|few|TRBJ1-1
CATSAPGGEAFF
TGTGCCACCAGTGCCCCCGGGGGTGAAGCTTTCTTT
>TRBD1|TRBV25-1|.|TRBJ2-5
CASSEAGQGIWETQYF
TGTGCCAGCAGTGAAGCGGGACAGGGGATTTGGGAGACCCAGTACTTC
>TRBD1|TRBV12-3/TRBV12-4|.|TRBJ2-7
CASTRTGSSYEQYF
TGTGCCAGCACCCGGACAGGGAGCTCCTACGAGCAGTACTTC
>.|TRBV10-3|once|TRBJ2-7
CAISESQGAVYEQYF
TGTGCCATCAGTGAGTCGCAGGGAGCGGTCTACGAGCAGTACTTC
>.|TRBV20-1|.|TRBJ2-1
CSARRYHPADEQFF
TGCAGTGCTAGACGCTACCATCCGGCGGATGAGCAGTTCTTC
>TRBD2|TRBV7-6|.|TRBJ2-7
CASVPGLASHEQYF
TGTGCCAGCGTTCCGGGACTAGCGTCCCACGAGCAGTACTTC
>.|TRBV29-1|few|TRBJ2-4
CSVEGRDSRREQYF
TGCAGCGTTGAAGGTAGAGACAGCCGTCGGGAGCAGTACTTC
>.|TRBV7-2|.|TRBJ2-3
CASRKRDTPSTDTQYF
TGTGCCAGCAGAAAACGGGACACCCCTAGCACAGATACGCAGTATTTT
>TRBD1|TRBV4-3|.|TRBJ2-5
CASSQQKPGTGVWQETQYF
TGCGCCAGCAGCCAGCAGAAGCCCGGGACAGGAGTATGGCAAGAGACCCAGTACTTC
>.|TRBV2|once|TRBJ1-3
CASSEEGLRGNTIYF
TGTGCCAGCAGTGAAGAGGGGTTAAGGGGAAACACCATATATTTT